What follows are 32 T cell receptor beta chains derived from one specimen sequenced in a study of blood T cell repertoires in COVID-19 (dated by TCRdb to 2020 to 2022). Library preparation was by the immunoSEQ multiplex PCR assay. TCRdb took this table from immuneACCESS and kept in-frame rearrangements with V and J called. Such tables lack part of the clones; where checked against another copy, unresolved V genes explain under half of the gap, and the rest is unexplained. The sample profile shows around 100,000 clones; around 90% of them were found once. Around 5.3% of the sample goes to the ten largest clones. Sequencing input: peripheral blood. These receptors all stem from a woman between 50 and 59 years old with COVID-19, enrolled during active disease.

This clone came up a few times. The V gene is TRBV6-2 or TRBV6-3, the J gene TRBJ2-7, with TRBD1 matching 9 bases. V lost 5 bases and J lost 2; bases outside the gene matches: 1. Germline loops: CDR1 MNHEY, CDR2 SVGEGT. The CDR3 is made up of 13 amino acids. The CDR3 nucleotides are TGTGCCAGCAGTAACAGGGGGCCCTACGAGCAGTACTTC. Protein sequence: CASSNRGPYEQYF.

The CDR3 nucleotides are TGTGCCAGTAGTATAGATGGAGCGGGAACCTACTACGAGCAGTACTTC. Translating it yields CASSIDGAGTYYEQYF. This rearrangement joins TRBV19 to TRBJ2-7, with 7 bases matching TRBD2. In germline, CDR1 is LNHDA, CDR2 SQIVND (reference sequence). The CDR3 is 16 residues long. Trimming took 0 bases from V and 3 from J; bases not matched to a gene: 8.

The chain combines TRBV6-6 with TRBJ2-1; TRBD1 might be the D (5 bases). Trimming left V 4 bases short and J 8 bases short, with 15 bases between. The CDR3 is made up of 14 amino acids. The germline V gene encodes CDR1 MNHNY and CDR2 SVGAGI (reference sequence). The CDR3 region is CASSSASGYHEQFF. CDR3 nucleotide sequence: TGTGCCAGCAGTTCCGCTTCAGGGTACCATGAGCAGTTCTTC.

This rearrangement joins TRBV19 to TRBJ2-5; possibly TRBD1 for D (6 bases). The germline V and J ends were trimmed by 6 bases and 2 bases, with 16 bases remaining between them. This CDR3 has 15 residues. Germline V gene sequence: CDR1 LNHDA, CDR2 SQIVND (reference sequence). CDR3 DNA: TGTGCCAGTAGAGGGCAGGGAAGGGGGCAAGAGACCCAGTACTTC. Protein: CASRGQGRGQETQYF.

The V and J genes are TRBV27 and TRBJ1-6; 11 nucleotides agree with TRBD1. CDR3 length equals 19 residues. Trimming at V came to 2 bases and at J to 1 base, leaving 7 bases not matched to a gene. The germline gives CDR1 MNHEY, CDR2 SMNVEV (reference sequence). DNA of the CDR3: TGTGCCAGCAGTTTAAGGGTTGGGACAGGGGGTTCCTATAATTCACCCCTCCACTTT. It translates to CASSLRVGTGGSYNSPLHF.

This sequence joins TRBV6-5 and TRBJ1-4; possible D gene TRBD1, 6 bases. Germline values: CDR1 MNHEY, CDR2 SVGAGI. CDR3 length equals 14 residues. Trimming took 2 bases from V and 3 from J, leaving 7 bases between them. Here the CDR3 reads CASSYKGANEKLFF. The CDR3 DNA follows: TGTGCCAGCAGTTACAAGGGGGCTAATGAAAAACTGTTTTTT.

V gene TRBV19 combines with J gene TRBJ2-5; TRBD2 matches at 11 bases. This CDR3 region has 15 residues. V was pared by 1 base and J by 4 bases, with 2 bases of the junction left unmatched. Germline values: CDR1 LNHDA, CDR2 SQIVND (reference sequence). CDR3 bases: TGTGCCAGTAGTATAGTAGCGGGGGGGTCAGAGACCCAGTACTTC. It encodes CASSIVAGGSETQYF.

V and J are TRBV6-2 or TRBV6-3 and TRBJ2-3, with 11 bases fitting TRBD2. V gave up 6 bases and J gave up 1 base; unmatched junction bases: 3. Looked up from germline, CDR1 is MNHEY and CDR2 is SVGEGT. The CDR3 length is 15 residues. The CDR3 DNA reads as TGTGCCAGCAGCCTGACTAGCGGGGGCACAGATACGCAGTATTTT. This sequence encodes CASSLTSGGTDTQYF.

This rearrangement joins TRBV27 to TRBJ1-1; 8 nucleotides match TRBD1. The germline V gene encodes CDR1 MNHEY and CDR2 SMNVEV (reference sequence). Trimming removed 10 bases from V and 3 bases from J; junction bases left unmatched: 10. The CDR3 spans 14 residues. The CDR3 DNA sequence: TGTGCCACGTTTAGACAGGGGTATCACACTGAAGCTTTCTTT. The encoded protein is CATFRQGYHTEAFF.

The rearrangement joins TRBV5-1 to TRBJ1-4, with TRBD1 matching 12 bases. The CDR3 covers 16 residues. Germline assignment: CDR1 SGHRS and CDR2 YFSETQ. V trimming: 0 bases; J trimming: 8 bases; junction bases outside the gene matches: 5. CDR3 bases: TGCGCCAGCAGCTTGGAGGGACAGGGGGCAGGGGAAAAACTGTTTTTT. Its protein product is CASSLEGQGAGEKLFF.

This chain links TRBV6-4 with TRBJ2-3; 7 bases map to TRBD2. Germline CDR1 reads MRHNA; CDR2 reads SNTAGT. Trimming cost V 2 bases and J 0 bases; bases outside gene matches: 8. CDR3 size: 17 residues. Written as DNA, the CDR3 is TGTGCCAGCAGTGACCGGTTTAGCGGGCCTAGCACAGATACGCAGTATTTT. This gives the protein CASSDRFSGPSTDTQYF.

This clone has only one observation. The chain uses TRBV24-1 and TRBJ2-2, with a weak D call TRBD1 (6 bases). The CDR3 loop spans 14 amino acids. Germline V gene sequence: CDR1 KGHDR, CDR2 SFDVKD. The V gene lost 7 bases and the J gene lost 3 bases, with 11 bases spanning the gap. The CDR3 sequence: CATSADSYTGELFF. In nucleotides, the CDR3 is TGTGCCACCAGCGCGGACAGCTACACCGGGGAGCTGTTTTTT.

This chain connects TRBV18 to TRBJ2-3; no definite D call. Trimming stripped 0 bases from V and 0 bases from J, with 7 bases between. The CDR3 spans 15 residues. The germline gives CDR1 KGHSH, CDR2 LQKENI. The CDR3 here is CASSPPPISTDTQYF. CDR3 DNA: TGTGCCAGCTCACCACCTCCCATCAGCACAGATACGCAGTATTTT.

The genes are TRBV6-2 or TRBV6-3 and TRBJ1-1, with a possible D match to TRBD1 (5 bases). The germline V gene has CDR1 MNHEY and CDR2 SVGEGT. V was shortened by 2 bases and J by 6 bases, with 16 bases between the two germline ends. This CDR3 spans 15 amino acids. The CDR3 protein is CASSYQDIWGPEAFF. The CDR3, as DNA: TGTGCCAGCAGTTACCAGGACATATGGGGTCCTGAAGCTTTCTTT.

CDR3 sequence (DNA): TGTGCCAGCACTCCCAGGCAGGCCACTGAAGCTTTCTTT. It yields the protein CASTPRQATEAFF. The chain uses TRBV6-7 and TRBJ1-1; no clear D gene. TRBV6-7 is classed as an ORF, of uncertain function. Trimming left V 7 bases short and J 4 bases short, with 13 bases between. The CDR3 is 13 amino acids.

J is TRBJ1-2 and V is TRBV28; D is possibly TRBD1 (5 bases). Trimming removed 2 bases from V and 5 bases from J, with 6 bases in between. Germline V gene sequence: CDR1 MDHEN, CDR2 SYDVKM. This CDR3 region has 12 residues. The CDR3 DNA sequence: TGTGCCAGCAGTTTAACAGGATATGGCTACACCTTC. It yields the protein CASSLTGYGYTF.

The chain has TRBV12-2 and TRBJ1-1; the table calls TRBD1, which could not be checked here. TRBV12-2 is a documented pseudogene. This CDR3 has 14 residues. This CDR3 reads CASGDRVMNTEAFF. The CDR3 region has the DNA TGTGCAAGTGGGGACAGAGTTATGAACACTGAAGCTTTCTTT.

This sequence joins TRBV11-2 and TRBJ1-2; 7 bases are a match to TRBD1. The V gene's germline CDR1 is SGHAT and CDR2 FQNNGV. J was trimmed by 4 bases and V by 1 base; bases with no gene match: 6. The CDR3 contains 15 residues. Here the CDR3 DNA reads TGTGCCAGCAGCTTAGGGACAGGCGTACCCTATGGCTACACCTTC. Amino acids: CASSLGTGVPYGYTF.

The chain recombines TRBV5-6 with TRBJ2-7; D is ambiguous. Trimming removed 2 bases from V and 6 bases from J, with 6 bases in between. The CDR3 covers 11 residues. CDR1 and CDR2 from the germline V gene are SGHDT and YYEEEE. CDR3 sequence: CASSLAFEQYF. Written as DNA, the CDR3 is TGTGCCAGCAGCTTAGCGTTCGAGCAGTACTTC.

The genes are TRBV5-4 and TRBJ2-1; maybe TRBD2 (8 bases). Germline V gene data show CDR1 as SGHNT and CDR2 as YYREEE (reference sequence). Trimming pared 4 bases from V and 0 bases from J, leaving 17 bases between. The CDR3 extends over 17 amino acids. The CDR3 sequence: CASSPREGAFSYNEQFF. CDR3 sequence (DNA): TGTGCCAGCAGCCCCCGGGAGGGGGCCTTCTCCTACAATGAGCAGTTCTTC. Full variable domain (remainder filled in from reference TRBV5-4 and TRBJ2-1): ETGVTQSPTHLIKTRGQQVTLRCSSQSGHNTVSWYQQALGQGPQFIFQYYREEENGRGNFPPRFSGLQFPNYSSELNVNALELDDSALYLCASSPREGAFSYNEQFFGPGTRLTVL.

The CDR3 DNA reads TGTGCCTGGAGAGGACTAGAACGGGACCGGGTTGGCTACACCTTC. This gives the protein CAWRGLERDRVGYTF. The genes are TRBV30 and TRBJ1-2; D possibly corresponds to TRBD1 (5 bases). With 3 bases removed from V and 7 bases from J, the gap between germline ends came to 21 bases. Germline V gene lookup returns CDR1 GTSNPN and CDR2 SVGIG (reference sequence). This CDR3 contains 15 residues.

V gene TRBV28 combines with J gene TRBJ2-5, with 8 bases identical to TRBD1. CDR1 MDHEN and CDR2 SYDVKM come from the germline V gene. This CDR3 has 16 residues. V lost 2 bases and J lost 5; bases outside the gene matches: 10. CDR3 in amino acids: CASSLVAGGSQETQYF. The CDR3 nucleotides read TGTGCCAGCAGTTTAGTGGCAGGGGGCTCTCAGGAGACCCAGTACTTC.

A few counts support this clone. Written as DNA, the CDR3 is TGTGCCAGCAGCTCCAACAGGGTGGAGAATTCACCCCTCCACTTT. It encodes CASSSNRVENSPLHF. This chain connects TRBV7-3 to TRBJ1-6; maybe TRBD1 (6 bases). Germline CDR1 is SGHTA and CDR2 is FQGTGA. Trimming stripped 4 bases from V and 7 bases from J, with 14 bases between. The length of the CDR3 is 15 residues.

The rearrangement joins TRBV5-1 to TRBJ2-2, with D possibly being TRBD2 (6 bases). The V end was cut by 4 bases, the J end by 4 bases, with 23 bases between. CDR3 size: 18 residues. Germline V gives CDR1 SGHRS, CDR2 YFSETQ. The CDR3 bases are TGCGCCAGCAGCCCAGAGACTAGTGATTTTCTGCTCACCGGGGAGCTGTTTTTT. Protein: CASSPETSDFLLTGELFF.

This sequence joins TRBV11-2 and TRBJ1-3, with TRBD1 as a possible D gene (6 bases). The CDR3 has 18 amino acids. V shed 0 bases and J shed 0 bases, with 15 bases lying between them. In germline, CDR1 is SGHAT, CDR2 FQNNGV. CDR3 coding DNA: TGTGCCAGCAGCTTAGATTCCTGGGACACGATCTCTGGAAACACCATATATTTT. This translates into CASSLDSWDTISGNTIYF. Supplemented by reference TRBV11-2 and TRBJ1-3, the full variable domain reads EAGVAQSPRYKIIEKRQSVAFWCNPISGHATLYWYQQILGQGPKLLIQFQNNGVVDDSQLPKDRFSAERLKGVDSTLKIQPAKLEDSAVYLCASSLDSWDTISGNTIYFGEGSWLTVV.

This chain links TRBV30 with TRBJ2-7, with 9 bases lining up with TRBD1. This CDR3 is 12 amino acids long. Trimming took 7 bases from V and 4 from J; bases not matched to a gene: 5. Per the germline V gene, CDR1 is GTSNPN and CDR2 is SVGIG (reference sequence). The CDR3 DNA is TGTGCCTCGGGGACAGGGTCTTACGAGCAGTACTTC. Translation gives CASGTGSYEQYF.

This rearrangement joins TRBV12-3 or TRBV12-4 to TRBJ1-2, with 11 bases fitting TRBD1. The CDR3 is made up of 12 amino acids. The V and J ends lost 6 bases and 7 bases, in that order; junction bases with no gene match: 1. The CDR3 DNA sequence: TGTGCCAGCAGGGGGACAGGGGGTGGCTACACCTTC. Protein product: CASRGTGGGYTF.

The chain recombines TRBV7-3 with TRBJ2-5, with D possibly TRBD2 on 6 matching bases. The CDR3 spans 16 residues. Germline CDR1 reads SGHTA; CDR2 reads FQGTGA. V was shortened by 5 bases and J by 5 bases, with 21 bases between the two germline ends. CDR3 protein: CASSLRDSPGLETQYF. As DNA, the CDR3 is TGTGCCAGCAGCCTCCGGGACTCTCCCGGTTTGGAGACCCAGTACTTC. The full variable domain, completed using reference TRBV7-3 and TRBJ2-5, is GAGVSQTPSNKVTEKGKYVELRCDPISGHTALYWYRQSLGQGPEFLIYFQGTGAADDSGLPNDRFFAVRPEGSVSTLKIQRTERGDSAVYLCASSLRDSPGLETQYFGPGTRLLVL.

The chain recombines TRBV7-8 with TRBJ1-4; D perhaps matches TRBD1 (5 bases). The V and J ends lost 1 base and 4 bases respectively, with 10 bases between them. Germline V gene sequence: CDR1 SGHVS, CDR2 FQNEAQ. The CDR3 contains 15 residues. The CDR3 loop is CASSLDRGYNEKLFF. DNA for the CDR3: TGTGCCAGCAGCTTAGATCGGGGGTATAATGAAAAACTGTTTTTT. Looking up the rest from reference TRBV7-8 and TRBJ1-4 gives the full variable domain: GAGVSQSPRYKVAKRGQDVALRCDPISGHVSLFWYQQALGQGPEFLTYFQNEAQLDKSGLPSDRFFAERPEGSVSTLKIQRTQQEDSAVYLCASSLDRGYNEKLFFGSGTQLSVL.

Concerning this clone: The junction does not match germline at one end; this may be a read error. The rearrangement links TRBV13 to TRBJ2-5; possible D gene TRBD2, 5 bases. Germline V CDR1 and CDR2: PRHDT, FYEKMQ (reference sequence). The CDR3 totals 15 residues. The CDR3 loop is CASSVGSGKQETQYF. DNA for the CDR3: TGTGCCAGCAGCGTAGGCTCGGGAAAACAAGAGACCCAGTACTTC. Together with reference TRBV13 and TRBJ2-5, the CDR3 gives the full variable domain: AAGVIQSPRHLIKEKRETATLKCYPIPRHDTVYWYQQGPGQDPQFLISFYEKMQSDKGSIPDRFSAQQFSDYHSELNMSSLELGDSALYFCASSVGSGKQETQYFGPGTRLLVL.

The CDR3 DNA reads as TGTGCCAGCAGCAAAGGGACAGGGCAAGAGACCCAGTACTTC. Its protein is CASSKGTGQETQYF. The V and J genes are TRBV5-6 and TRBJ2-5, with 9 bases identical to TRBD1. The germline V gene has CDR1 SGHDT and CDR2 YYEEEE. The CDR3 runs to 14 residues. V was pared by 4 bases and J by 2 bases, with 3 bases of the junction left unmatched. Full variable domain (outside the CDR3, taken from reference TRBV5-6 and TRBJ2-5): DAGVTQSPTHLIKTRGQQVTLRCSPKSGHDTVSWYQQALGQGPQFIFQYYEEEERQRGNFPDRFSGHQFPNYSSELNVNALLLGDSALYLCASSKGTGQETQYFGPGTRLLVL.

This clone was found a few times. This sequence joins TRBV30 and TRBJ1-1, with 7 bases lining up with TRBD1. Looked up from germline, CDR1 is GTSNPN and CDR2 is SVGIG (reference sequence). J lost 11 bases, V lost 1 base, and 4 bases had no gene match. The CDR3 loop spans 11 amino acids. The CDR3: CAWSGAGGAFF. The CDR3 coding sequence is TGTGCCTGGAGTGGGGCAGGGGGTGCTTTCTTT.